The clone carrying this T cell receptor (beta chain) was picked up one time. Per the original data handling: Reference gene primers were amplified, and this amplification served to estimate nucleated cell counts. Clones were read by immunoSEQ multiplex PCR, and TCRdb kept only the in-frame ones, dropping some. D and trimming come from the DNA, and the V and J calls and clone size come from that table. Here the sample spans tens of thousands of clones, 85% to 90% being singletons. These data belong to a study of blood T cell repertoires in COVID-19. Across the study: Sources were T cells, B-cell-depleted T cells, or PBMCs; the material itself was cDNA or gDNA.

The CDR3 consists of 16 residues. Germline V gene sequence: CDR1 MNHNY, CDR2 SVGAGI (reference sequence). J gave up 3 bases and V 2 bases, and 6 bases lay outside the gene matches. The sequence came from a woman over 75 with active COVID-19. V usage is TRBV6-6 and J usage is TRBJ1-3; 8 bases agree with TRBD1. Sequencing input: peripheral blood. The CDR3 region has the DNA TGTGCCAGCAGTTACGGGACAGGAGTTTATGGAAACACCATATATTTT. This encodes CASSYGTGVYGNTIYF.